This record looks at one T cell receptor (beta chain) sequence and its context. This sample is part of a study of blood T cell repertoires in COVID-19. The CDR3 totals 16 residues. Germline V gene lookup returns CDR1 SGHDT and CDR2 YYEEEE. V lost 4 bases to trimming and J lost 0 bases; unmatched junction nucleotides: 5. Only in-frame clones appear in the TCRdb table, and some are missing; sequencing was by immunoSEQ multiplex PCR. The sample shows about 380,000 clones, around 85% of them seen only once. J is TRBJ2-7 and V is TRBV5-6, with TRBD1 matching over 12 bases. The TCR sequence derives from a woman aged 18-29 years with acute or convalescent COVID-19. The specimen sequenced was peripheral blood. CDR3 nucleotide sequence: TGTGCCAGCAGCCCACGGGACAGGGGGCCCTCCTACGAGCAGTACTTC. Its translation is CASSPRDRGPSYEQYF.